This T cell receptor beta chain was recorded in a study of beta chain features in type 1 diabetes. Isolated RNA was reverse transcribed in full, so expressed TCRB transcripts were sequenced. TCRdb's table, derived via immunoSEQ multiplex PCR, lists solely in-frame clones and lacks some. The repertoire includes about 360,000 clones, around an eighth of them detected once, and 0.015% to 0.02% sits in the top ten. Trimming shortened V by 8 bases and J by 6 bases, and 9 bases separated the two germline ends. The CDR3 contains 11 residues. CDR1 and CDR2 from the germline V gene are SEHNR and FQNEAQ (reference sequence). This clone has ten or more counts.

This clonotype was obtained from a man aged 18 to 35 in good health. This chain joins TRBV7-9 and TRBJ2-3, with no clear D. The sample was naive CD4+ T cells from blood. The CDR3 nucleotides read TGTGCCAGCGGCACATGGGATACGCAGTATTTT. As protein: CASGTWDTQYF.